This T cell receptor (beta chain) originates from a study of blood T cell repertoires in COVID-19. Study-wide background: Samples of COVID-19 (acute and convalescent) were obtained from the United States, Italy and Spain. Sources were T cells, B-cell-depleted T cells, or PBMCs; the material itself was cDNA or gDNA.

Germline CDR1 is KGHDR and CDR2 is SFDVKD. The CDR3 spans 19 residues. The ends lost 3 bases at V and 4 bases at J; junction bases unmatched: 12. Only in-frame clones appear in the TCRdb table, and some are missing; sequencing was by immunoSEQ multiplex PCR. The sample records 12,000 or so clones, 55% to 85% being singletons. This receptor was obtained from a man aged 55-75 years with COVID-19, enrolled during active disease. This chain uses TRBV24-1 with TRBJ2-1; TRBD2 agrees at 12 bases. Input material: peripheral blood. CDR3 nucleotides: TGTGCCACCAGTGATCGACTAGCGGGAGAGAAACGGGTATACAATGAGCAGTTCTTC. It encodes CATSDRLAGEKRVYNEQFF.